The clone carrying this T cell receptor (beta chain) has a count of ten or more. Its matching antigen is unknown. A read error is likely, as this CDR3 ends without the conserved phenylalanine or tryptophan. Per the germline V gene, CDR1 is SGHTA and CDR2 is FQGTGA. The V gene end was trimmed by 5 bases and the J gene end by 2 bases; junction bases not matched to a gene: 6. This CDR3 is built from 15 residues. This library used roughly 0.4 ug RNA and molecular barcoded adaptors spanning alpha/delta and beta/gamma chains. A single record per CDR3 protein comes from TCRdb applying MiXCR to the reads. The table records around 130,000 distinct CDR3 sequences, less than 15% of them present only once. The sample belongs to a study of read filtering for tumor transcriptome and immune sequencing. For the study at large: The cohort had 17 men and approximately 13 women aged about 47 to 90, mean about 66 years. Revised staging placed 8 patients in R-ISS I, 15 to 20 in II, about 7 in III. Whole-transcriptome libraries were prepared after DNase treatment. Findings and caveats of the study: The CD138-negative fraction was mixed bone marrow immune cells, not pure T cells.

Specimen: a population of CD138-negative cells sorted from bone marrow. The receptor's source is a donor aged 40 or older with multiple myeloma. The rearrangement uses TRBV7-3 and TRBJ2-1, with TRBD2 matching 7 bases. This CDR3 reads CASSRTSEPYNEQFV. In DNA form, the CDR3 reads TGTGCCAGCAGCCGAACTAGCGAACCCTACAATGAGCAGTTCGTC.